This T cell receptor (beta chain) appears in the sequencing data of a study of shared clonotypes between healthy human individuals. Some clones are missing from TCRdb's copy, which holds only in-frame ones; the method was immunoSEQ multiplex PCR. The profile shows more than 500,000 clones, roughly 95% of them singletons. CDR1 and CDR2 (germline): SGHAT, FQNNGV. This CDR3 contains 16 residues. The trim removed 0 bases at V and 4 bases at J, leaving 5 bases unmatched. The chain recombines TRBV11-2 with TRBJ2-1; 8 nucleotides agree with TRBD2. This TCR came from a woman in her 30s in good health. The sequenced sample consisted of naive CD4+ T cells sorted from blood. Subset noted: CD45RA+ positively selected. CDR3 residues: CASSLEELAEYNEQFF. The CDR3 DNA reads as TGTGCCAGCAGCTTAGAAGAACTAGCGGAGTACAATGAGCAGTTCTTC.